The next 19 T cell receptor beta chains were all read from a single sample in a study of cytomegalovirus exposure and HLA in healthy donors. The study ran its PCR with 60 Vbeta and 13 Jbeta primers. Measured with immunoSEQ multiplex PCR; TCRdb has only the in-frame clones, and not every one. Of over 80,000 clones in the sample, approximately 72% are singletons; the top ten hold 14%. The sequencing sample was made of PBMCs. These receptors were collected from a woman in her seventies in good health and CMV-seropositive.

The V call is TRBV2, the J call TRBJ2-7; 9 bases agree with TRBD1. This CDR3 spans 13 amino acids. J gave up 3 bases and V 11 bases, and 8 bases lay outside the gene matches. Germline V gene lookup returns CDR1 SNHLY and CDR2 FYNNEI. In DNA form, the CDR3 reads TGTGCCCTGACCGGGACAGGGAACTACGAGCAGTACTTC. Translated: CALTGTGNYEQYF.

This chain uses TRBV19 with TRBJ2-3, with 7 bases aligning to TRBD2. This CDR3 contains 16 residues. Germline loops: CDR1 LNHDA, CDR2 SQIVND (reference sequence). The V segment lost 5 bases and the J segment 2 bases; nucleotides outside the gene matches: 10. CDR3 nucleotides: TGTGCCAGTAGTCACGCGGGGAGGGGCTACACAGATACGCAGTATTTT. Translation gives CASSHAGRGYTDTQYF. The whole variable domain, filled in from reference TRBV19 and TRBJ2-3, reads DGGITQSPKYLFRKEGQNVTLSCEQNLNHDAMYWYRQDPGQGLRLIYYSQIVNDFQKGDIAEGYSVSREKKESFPLTVTSAQKNPTAFYLCASSHAGRGYTDTQYFGPGTRLTVL.

The CDR3 bases are TGTGCCATCAGTGAGACTAGCGGGGTTTACAATGAGCAGTTCTTC. This gives the protein CAISETSGVYNEQFF. The J gene is TRBJ2-1, the V gene TRBV10-3; 10 bases are shared with TRBD2. The junction had 2 bases not matched to a gene; V was cut back by 2 bases and J by 4 bases. Germline V gives CDR1 ENHRY, CDR2 SYGVKD. The CDR3 spans 15 residues.

This chain links TRBV10-1 with TRBJ2-1, with TRBD1 identical over 7 bases. This CDR3 region has 14 residues. Germline values: CDR1 WNHNN, CDR2 SYGVQD (reference sequence). V was pared by 0 bases and J by 10 bases, with 6 bases of the junction left unmatched. CDR3 sequence reads: CASSESDRAGEQFF. CDR3 in DNA: TGCGCCAGCAGTGAGTCTGACAGGGCAGGGGAGCAGTTCTTC.

This chain connects TRBV6-1 to TRBJ1-5; 7 nucleotides line up with TRBD1. V shed 0 bases, J shed 3 bases, and the junction held 11 bases outside the gene matches. CDR1 MNHNS and CDR2 SASEGT come from the germline V gene. This CDR3 region has 18 residues. The CDR3 loop reads CASSEAGWGQRVNQPQHF. In DNA, the CDR3 is TGTGCCAGCAGTGAAGCCGGATGGGGACAGCGGGTCAATCAGCCCCAGCATTTT.

This chain uses TRBV11-2 with TRBJ2-5, with TRBD2 matching over 8 bases. The V gene's germline CDR1 is SGHAT and CDR2 FQNNGV. Trimming removed 7 bases from V and 6 bases from J; junction bases left unmatched: 19. CDR3 size: 17 residues. This chain's CDR3 is CASNQGIRGGSKKTQYF. DNA for the CDR3: TGTGCCAGCAACCAGGGAATTCGCGGGGGGAGTAAGAAGACCCAGTACTTC.

V is TRBV6-1 and J is TRBJ1-1; tentative D call: TRBD1 (6 bases). The CDR3 covers 13 residues. Germline CDR1 and CDR2: MNHNS and SASEGT. V lost 6 bases and J 4 bases, leaving 12 bases between the germline ends. The CDR3 DNA is TGTGCCAGCAGGCAGGGGAGTGGCACTGAAGCTTTCTTT. Residues: CASRQGSGTEAFF.

This clone was counted only a few times. The chain carries TRBV10-3 and TRBJ2-3, with 15 bases fitting TRBD2. The CDR3 contains 24 residues. The germline gives CDR1 ENHRY, CDR2 SYGVKD. V lost 2 bases to trimming and J lost 4 bases; unmatched junction nucleotides: 25. The CDR3 DNA sequence: TGTGCCATCAGTGAGCCGACAGTGGGACTAGCGGGGGGCGGGTCTTCACAAGCGGCAGATACGCAGTATTTT. Its protein is CAISEPTVGLAGGGSSQAADTQYF.

This clone was counted a few times. The chain employs TRBV2 and TRBJ2-3; D gene ambiguous. V was cut by 5 bases and J by 1 base, with 4 bases left in between. CDR3 length: 12 amino acids. Germline lookup yields CDR1 SNHLY and CDR2 FYNNEI. DNA for the CDR3: TGTGCCAGCAGTCTTGGCACAGATACGCAGTATTTT. Its protein is CASSLGTDTQYF.

The chain links TRBV2 to TRBJ2-1; tentative D call: TRBD1 (6 bases). This CDR3 is 18 amino acids long. V gave up 3 bases and J gave up 7 bases, with 25 bases separating them. CDR1 SNHLY and CDR2 FYNNEI come from the germline V gene. As DNA, the CDR3 is TGTGCCAGCAGTGACCTCCGGATTAGGGGGATTAACTCGAATGAGCAGTTCTTC. Protein product: CASSDLRIRGINSNEQFF.

The chain has TRBV6-5 and TRBJ1-5; the D gene is possibly TRBD1 (6 bases). There are 15 residues in the CDR3. Germline V lookup: CDR1 MNHEY, CDR2 SVGAGI. Trimming removed 0 bases at V and 6 bases at J, with 12 bases between. The CDR3 DNA reads as TGTGCCAGCAGTTACTCCGGACAGAACGCTCAGCCCCAGCATTTT. Residues: CASSYSGQNAQPQHF.

This clone is a singleton in its sample. This CDR3 is CASSQDLPRADTQYF. The CDR3 nucleotides are TGTGCCAGCAGCCAAGATTTGCCACGAGCAGATACGCAGTATTTT. V gene TRBV14 combines with J gene TRBJ2-3; no firm D call. The V gene's germline CDR1 is SGHDN and CDR2 FVKESK. V was trimmed by 0 bases and J by 4 bases, leaving 11 bases between them. This CDR3 comprises 15 residues. The variable domain in full, with the rest retrieved from reference TRBV14 and TRBJ2-3, is EAGVTQFPSHSVIEKGQTVTLRCDPISGHDNLYWYRRVMGKEIKFLLHFVKESKQDESGMPNNRFLAERTGGTYSTLKVQPAELEDSGVYFCASSQDLPRADTQYFGPGTRLTVL.

V usage is TRBV7-9 and J usage is TRBJ2-3; D is possibly TRBD1 (6 bases). V lost 6 bases, J lost 3 bases, and 16 bases lay in between. CDR3 size: 15 residues. Germline V CDR1 and CDR2: SEHNR, FQNEAQ (reference sequence). The CDR3 here is CASSIRAGATDTQYF. The CDR3 DNA sequence: TGTGCCAGCAGTATTAGGGCAGGGGCGACAGATACGCAGTATTTT.

The chain combines TRBV10-1 with TRBJ2-3, with 10 bases matching TRBD2. The V gene's germline CDR1 is WNHNN and CDR2 SYGVQD (reference sequence). J was trimmed by 0 bases and V by 2 bases; bases with no gene match: 8. The CDR3 extends over 18 amino acids. Here the CDR3 reads CASSESLAGADSTDTQYF. Written as DNA, the CDR3 is TGCGCCAGCAGTGAGAGCCTAGCGGGGGCTGATAGCACAGATACGCAGTATTTT.

This chain links TRBV27 with TRBJ1-2; D is unclear. The CDR3 covers 15 residues. CDR1 MNHEY and CDR2 SMNVEV come from the germline V gene (reference sequence). Trimming took 3 bases from V and 8 from J, leaving 19 bases between them. CDR3 nucleotides: TGTGCCAGCAGTTTCCGAGCCCCAACAGAGTCGGGCTACACCTTC. Encoded protein: CASSFRAPTESGYTF.

This clone was picked up one time. The gene calls are TRBV5-4 and TRBJ2-2, with D perhaps TRBD2 (5 bases). The CDR3 contains 18 residues. Trimming cost V 4 bases and J 7 bases, with 26 bases left between them. CDR1 is SGHNT and CDR2 is YYREEE in the germline V gene (reference sequence). The CDR3 coding sequence is TGTGCCAGCAGCCCTACCTCCTTTACGAGGGTAGATAGCGGGGAGCTGTTTTTT. Its translation: CASSPTSFTRVDSGELFF.

CDR3 residues: CASKGVPNIQYF. As DNA, the CDR3 is TGTGCCAGCAAAGGGGTCCCAAACATTCAGTACTTC. This rearrangement joins TRBV28 to TRBJ2-4, with a weak D call TRBD1 (5 bases). V was clipped by 7 bases and J by 6 bases, with 10 bases between them. The CDR3 is made up of 12 amino acids. CDR1 is MDHEN, CDR2 SYDVKM, per germline.

The V call is TRBV5-6, the J call TRBJ2-3; D possibly corresponds to TRBD1 (5 bases). The V end was cut by 2 bases, the J end by 3 bases, with 16 bases between. There are 16 residues in the CDR3. Germline V CDR1 and CDR2: SGHDT, YYEEEE. In nucleotides, the CDR3 is TGTGCCAGCAGCTTTCGGCAGGGTGTGGCAACAGATACGCAGTATTTT. Translating it yields CASSFRQGVATDTQYF.

V is TRBV19 and J is TRBJ2-6, with 9 bases lining up with TRBD1. CDR1 is LNHDA and CDR2 is SQIVND in the germline V gene (reference sequence). The CDR3 loop spans 17 amino acids. With 6 bases clipped from V and 2 bases from J, the junction kept 8 bases outside the gene matches. This CDR3 is CASSSTGTGTGANVLTF. For the CDR3, the DNA is TGTGCCAGTAGCAGCACCGGGACAGGGACTGGGGCCAACGTCCTGACTTTC.